The rows below give T cell receptor beta chains drawn from one sample of a study of regulatory T cells in long-lasting Graves disease. TCRdb re-analysed the multiplex PCR reads in MiXCR, keeping a single row per CDR3 protein. The table shows around 460,000 distinct CDR3 sequences, with 22% occurring only once. The sequencing here drew on peripheral blood mononuclear cells (PBMCs), taken when the disease was refractory, from a patient treated with antithyroid drugs. The receptors were gathered from a female donor with Graves disease. CDR3s include the opening cysteine and the closing phenylalanine or tryptophan. D genes are given only for firm matches. The size field is filled for only some rows; it gives once, few, many or a size class.

clone size,J gene,D gene,V gene,CDR3 DNA,CDR3 protein
-,TRBJ1-1,TRBD1,TRBV9,TGTGCCAGCAGCGCCGGGACAGGCAAGAACACTGAAGCTTTCTTT,CASSAGTGKNTEAFF
once,TRBJ2-4,-,TRBV29-1,TGCAGCGCCAAAACCCTGGCCAAAAGCATTCAGTACTTC,CSAKTLAKSIQYF
-,TRBJ2-7,TRBD1,TRBV6-1,TGTGCCAGCATTACAGGGGATTCGGGCGAGCAGTACTTC,CASITGDSGEQYF
many,TRBJ1-1,-,TRBV7-2,TGTGCCAGCAGCTTAGATTTGGGGGGAACTGAAGCTTTCTTT,CASSLDLGGTEAFF
-,TRBJ2-5,TRBD2,TRBV29-1,TGCAGCGTTGAAAAGGGGGCGGGAGGGAAAGAGACCCAGTACTTC,CSVEKGAGGKETQYF
few,TRBJ1-6,TRBD1,TRBV30,TGTGCCTGGAGTCGACGACAGGGGGGCGGCTCGGGGGGTTCACCCCTCCACTTT,CAWSRRQGGGSGGSPLHF
many,TRBJ1-1,-,TRBV27,TGTGCCAGCGGGGGACTGAACACTGAAGCTTTCTTT,CASGGLNTEAFF
-,TRBJ1-1,-,TRBV3-1,TGTGCCAGCAGCCATGCCGGGCCAACAAAAGCTTTCTTT,CASSHAGPTKAFF
many,TRBJ1-6,-,TRBV6-1,TGTGCCAGCCAAGACCGGAATAATTCACCCCTCCACTTT,CASQDRNNSPLHF
many,TRBJ1-2,-,TRBV2,TGTGCCAGCAGTGAGGGGTCTGGAGGAAACTATGGCTACACCTTC,CASSEGSGGNYGYTF
-,TRBJ1-2,-,TRBV24-1,TGTGCCACCAGTTCCGGGACAACTTATGGCTACACCTTC,CATSSGTTYGYTF
many,TRBJ1-1,-,TRBV12-3/TRBV12-4,TGTGCCAGCAGTAGGACGGTAAAGAACACTGAAGCTTTCTTT,CASSRTVKNTEAFF
few,TRBJ2-7,-,TRBV30,TGTGCCTGGAGTGTAAGAGGTTTCGAGCAGTACTTC,CAWSVRGFEQYF
many,TRBJ1-5,-,TRBV28,TGTGCCAGCATTAATCAGGGTATGGGTAATCAGCCCCAGCATTTT,CASINQGMGNQPQHF
few,TRBJ2-7,-,TRBV5-1,TGCGCCGGCAGCGCCAACAGGGACTACGAGCAGTACTTC,CAGSANRDYEQYF